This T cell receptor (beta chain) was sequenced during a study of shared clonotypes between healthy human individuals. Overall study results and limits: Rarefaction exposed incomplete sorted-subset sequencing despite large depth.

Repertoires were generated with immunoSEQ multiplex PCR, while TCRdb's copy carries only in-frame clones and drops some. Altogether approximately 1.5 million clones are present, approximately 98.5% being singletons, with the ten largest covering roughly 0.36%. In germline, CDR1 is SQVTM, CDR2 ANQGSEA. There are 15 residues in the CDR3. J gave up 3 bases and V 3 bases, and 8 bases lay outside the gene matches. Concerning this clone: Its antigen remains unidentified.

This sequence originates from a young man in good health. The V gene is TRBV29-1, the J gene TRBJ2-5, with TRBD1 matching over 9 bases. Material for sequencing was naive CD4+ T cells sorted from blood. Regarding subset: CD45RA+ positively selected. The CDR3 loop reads CSVDASGTGKETQYF. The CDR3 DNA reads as TGCAGCGTTGATGCCAGCGGGACAGGGAAAGAGACCCAGTACTTC.